Listed below are T cell receptor beta chains from one sample, sequenced in a study of blood T cell repertoires in COVID-19. Generated by immunoSEQ multiplex PCR, the TCRdb table keeps only in-frame clones and is missing some. The table shows approximately 220,000 clones, with approximately 85% occurring only once. Input material: peripheral blood. Receptor source: a woman in her seventies with acute or convalescent COVID-19. Each CDR3 is given with its conserved first and last residue. The D gene is left open where the match is weak. Clone size is stated in some rows and not others, as once, few, many or a class when expanded.

J gene | clone size | V gene | D gene | CDR3 protein | CDR3 DNA
TRBJ1-2 | once | TRBV10-3 | TRBD1 | CAISRTGGSYYGYTF | TGTGCCATCAGTCGGACAGGGGGATCATATTATGGCTACACCTTC
TRBJ1-3 | - | TRBV4-1 | TRBD1 | CASSQHSGTAQSSGNTIYF | TGCGCCAGCAGCCAGCACTCCGGGACAGCCCAGAGCTCTGGAAACACCATATATTTT
TRBJ1-3 | - | TRBV4-1 | - | CASSQEWAGTFSGNTIYF | TGCGCCAGCAGCCAAGAATGGGCAGGTACCTTCTCTGGAAACACCATATATTTT
TRBJ2-7 | - | TRBV7-2 | - | CASSLGADYPVYEQYF | TGTGCCAGCAGCTTAGGGGCGGACTATCCAGTCTACGAGCAGTACTTC
TRBJ1-2 | - | TRBV10-3 | TRBD1 | CAINFSGQGYGYTF | TGTGCCATCAACTTCTCGGGACAGGGTTATGGCTACACCTTC
TRBJ1-6 | - | TRBV7-2 | - | CASSEGVNSPLHF | TGTGCCAGCAGCGAGGGAGTTAATTCACCCCTCCACTTT
TRBJ2-7 | - | TRBV5-1 | TRBD1 | CASSLTGASSYEQYF | TGCGCCAGCAGCCTGACAGGGGCCAGCTCCTACGAGCAGTACTTC
TRBJ1-5 | once | TRBV4-3 | - | CASSQVYGGASEPQHF | TGCGCCAGCAGCCAAGTGTATGGGGGGGCGAGCGAGCCCCAGCATTTT
TRBJ1-1 | - | TRBV5-4 | - | CASSGITGPGTEAFF | TGTGCCAGCAGCGGAATAACAGGGCCTGGCACTGAAGCTTTCTTT
TRBJ1-1 | - | TRBV7-2 | TRBD1 | CASSPRGRGRAFF | TGTGCCAGCAGCCCGAGGGGGCGAGGTCGAGCTTTCTTT
TRBJ1-1 | - | TRBV7-2 | - | CASSPDPGRTEAFF | TGTGCCAGCAGCCCAGACCCCGGGAGAACTGAAGCTTTCTTT
TRBJ1-2 | - | TRBV6-6 | - | CASRPREIPLYGYTF | TGTGCCAGCAGGCCAAGGGAGATCCCCCTCTATGGCTACACCTTC
TRBJ1-2 | - | TRBV19 | TRBD1 | CATVKGQGANGNYGYTF | TGTGCCACCGTGAAGGGACAGGGGGCAAATGGGAACTATGGCTACACCTTC
TRBJ1-2 | once | TRBV3-1/TRBV3-2 | - | CASSPQRRGGYTF | TGTGCCAGCAGCCCTCAGCGGCGCGGTGGCTACACCTTC
TRBJ2-7 | - | TRBV10-3 | TRBD2 | CAISESIILGRAYEQYF | TGTGCCATCAGTGAGTCGATTATACTGGGGAGGGCCTACGAGCAGTACTTC
TRBJ2-2 | - | TRBV30 | TRBD2 | CAREFGGANTGELFF | TGTGCCAGGGAATTTGGGGGGGCGAACACCGGGGAGCTGTTTTTT
TRBJ1-1 | - | TRBV7-2 | - | CASSLGANTEAFF | TGTGCCAGCAGCCTGGGGGCGAACACTGAAGCTTTCTTT
TRBJ1-6 | - | TRBV14 | - | CASSFDTYNSPLHF | TGTGCCAGCAGCTTTGACACCTATAATTCACCCCTCCACTTT
TRBJ1-6 | - | TRBV4-3 | - | CASSQTRNSPLHF | TGCGCCAGCAGCCAGACAAGAAATTCACCCCTCCACTTT
TRBJ1-6 | - | TRBV18 | - | CASSPGGADNSPLHF | TGTGCCAGCTCTCCCGGGGGGGCGGATAATTCACCCCTCCACTTT
TRBJ2-7 | - | TRBV10-3 | TRBD2 | CAISPGVAGSYEQYF | TGTGCCATCAGTCCTGGGGTAGCGGGGTCCTACGAGCAGTACTTC
TRBJ1-1 | - | TRBV19 | TRBD1 | CASSYLTGATNTEAFF | TGTGCCAGTAGTTATTTGACAGGGGCAACGAACACTGAAGCTTTCTTT
TRBJ1-6 | - | TRBV6-1 | - | CASGEGQLNSPLHF | TGTGCCAGCGGAGAAGGACAGCTAAATTCACCCCTCCACTTT
TRBJ1-6 | - | TRBV19 | - | CASSGWNSPLHF | TGTGCCAGTTCCGGGTGGAATTCACCCCTCCACTTT